The clone carrying this TCR beta chain was detected a few times. The antigen remains unidentified. Germline loops: CDR1 PRHDT, CDR2 FYEKMQ (reference sequence). The CDR3 runs 13 residues. V was shortened by 1 base and J by 5 bases, with 8 bases between the two germline ends. The time point denotes: patch test 3, about 24 weeks after DPC sensitization. Treatment reported: therapeutic diphenylcyclopropenone sensitization with weekly scalp DPC. Each donor was an alopecia patient between 18 and 70 years of age who qualified for DPC. The authors extracted total RNA from unfractionated whole blood. This record comes from a study of human T cells and chemical hapten exposure. In the original processing: Samples ranged from roughly 20,000 to 700,000 TCRs, with a median of 95,638. TCRdb itself ran the RACE reads through MiXCR, one entry per CDR3 protein. The V and J calls come from TCRdb's annotation, not from the publication. Here the sample spans 120,000 or so distinct CDR3 sequences, approximately 10% being singletons.

Whole-study findings and limits: Sensitization with DPC brought no change to TCRs above 1 in 1000 in frequency.

Source: whole blood, taken in connection with sensitization to the hapten diphenylcyclopropenone (DPC). The gene calls are TRBV13 and TRBJ1-1; D is perhaps TRBD1 (6 bases). This receptor was taken from a woman aged 45 to 65 with alopecia areata. Some clones in this sample may be carry-over from other donors' samples. The CDR3 is CASSLVRGTEAFF. The CDR3 nucleotides are TGTGCCAGCAGCTTAGTTAGGGGGACTGAAGCTTTCTTT. The full variable domain, its missing parts supplied by reference TRBV13 and TRBJ1-1, is AAGVIQSPRHLIKEKRETATLKCYPIPRHDTVYWYQQGPGQDPQFLISFYEKMQSDKGSIPDRFSAQQFSDYHSELNMSSLELGDSALYFCASSLVRGTEAFFGQGTRLTVV.